This T cell receptor beta chain was obtained from a study of shared clonotypes between healthy human individuals. Study summary: Aged 18 to 49, the donors were a couple of women and three men.

The CDR3 loop spans 15 amino acids. The V gene end was trimmed by 4 bases and the J gene end by 1 base; junction bases not matched to a gene: 5. Germline CDR1 reads MRHNA; CDR2 reads SNTAGT. The authors split each subset's genomic DNA evenly across several immunoSEQ plates. DNA from unsorted PBMC was sequenced on ten immunoSEQ deep assay plates. Per the authors' pipeline: Filtering differed, since immunoSEQ gave only junction sequences and no quality scores. Repertoires were generated with immunoSEQ multiplex PCR, while TCRdb's copy carries only in-frame clones and drops some. V, J and clone size are taken as reported in that table, and D and trimming were inferred from the DNA itself. Here the sample spans 450,000 to 600,000 clones, 79% being singletons.

This clonotype was obtained from a woman in her thirties or forties in good health. Some clones in this sample may be carry-over from other donors' samples. This chain uses TRBV6-4 with TRBJ2-3; the match to TRBD1 covers 7 bases. The sequenced sample was PBMCs. The CDR3 sequence: CASSASTGGTDTQYF. For the CDR3, the DNA is TGTGCCAGCAGTGCAAGTACAGGGGGCACAGATACGCAGTATTTT.